The 18 T cell receptor beta chains given below trace back to one sample, sequenced in a study of CD8+CD57+ T cells in acquired aplastic anemia. Genomic DNA, the template, was used for profiling of the TCR beta VDJ and CDR3. Via MiXCR, TCRdb re-called the reads, giving one row per CDR3 protein. The sample has a few hundred thousand distinct CDR3 sequences; roughly 50% are singletons. Sequencing was done on patients that had shown CD8+CD57+ cell expansion by flow cytometry. Sequencing input: sorted CD4+, CD8+, or CD8+CD57+ T cells (not recorded which) from PBMCs. The receptors derive from a human donor with aplastic anemia.

The V call is TRBV7-9, the J call TRBJ2-5, with 7 bases that match TRBD1. The junction had 6 bases not matched to a gene; V was cut back by 5 bases and J by 3 bases. The CDR3 covers 14 residues. The germline CDR1 and CDR2 sequences are SEHNR and FQNEAQ (reference sequence). CDR3: CASSPETGKETQYF. The CDR3 region has the DNA TGTGCCAGCAGCCCCGAGACAGGGAAAGAGACCCAGTACTTC.

Details on this clonotype: Since no conserved phenylalanine or tryptophan closes the CDR3, a read error is the likely cause. The DNA is left out, because the CDR3 cannot be placed on it with certainty; the CDR3 is given as TCRdb lists it. The gene calls are TRBV2 and TRBJ1-2; the D call TRBD1 from the table was never checked on the DNA. The CDR3 is made up of 15 amino acids, end residues included. CDR1 is SNHLY and CDR2 is FYNNEI in the germline V gene. The CDR3 protein is CASSFVRGIRVIHPS.

This clonotype occurred many times. The rearrangement uses TRBV7-2 and TRBJ2-2, with 8 nucleotides matching TRBD1. CDR1 SGHTA and CDR2 FQGNSA come from the germline V gene. The CDR3 totals 14 residues. The V gene end was trimmed by 5 bases and the J gene end by 5 bases; junction bases not matched to a gene: 4. The chain's CDR3 is CASSKQGVTGELFF. The CDR3 DNA follows: TGTGCCAGCAGCAAACAGGGGGTGACCGGGGAGCTGTTTTTT.

As for this clonotype: It may be a read error: a sequence one base away is much more abundant. As DNA, the CDR3 is TGCAGTGCCGCCCGGGACTTCGCCGATGAGCAGTTCTTC. Encoded protein: CSAARDFADEQFF. The V gene is TRBV20-1, the J gene TRBJ2-1, with D perhaps TRBD2 (6 bases). The ends were cut back, 6 bases at V and 8 bases at J, with 17 bases in the middle. CDR1 and CDR2 (germline): DFQATT, SNEGSKA (reference sequence). The CDR3 sequence is 13 residues long.

This clonotype was counted many times. The V gene is TRBV6-1, the J gene TRBJ2-3; 12 positions match TRBD2. CDR1 is MNHNS, CDR2 SASEGT, per germline. The CDR3 length is 16 residues. Trimming cost V 5 bases and J 5 bases; bases outside gene matches: 8. In DNA, the CDR3 is TGTGCCAGCAGTAAAGAATGGGGACTAGCGGGAGATACGCAGTATTTT. Amino acids: CASSKEWGLAGDTQYF.

This rearrangement joins TRBV7-8 to TRBJ2-4, with unresolved D. CDR3 length: 16 residues. V was clipped by 5 bases and J by 0 bases, with 14 bases between them. The germline V gene has CDR1 SGHVS and CDR2 FQNEAQ. CDR3 region: CASSARTGLAKNIQYF. The CDR3 bases are TGTGCCAGCAGCGCGAGGACGGGTTTAGCCAAAAACATTCAGTACTTC.

This clonotype was recorded many times. The genes are TRBV7-8 and TRBJ1-5; TRBD1 aligns across 7 bases. Trimming cost V 5 bases and J 0 bases; bases outside gene matches: 13. The CDR3 spans 18 residues. The germline CDR1 and CDR2 sequences are SGHVS and FQNEAQ. The CDR3 here is CASSLTLPGQFSNQPQHF. Here the CDR3 DNA reads TGTGCCAGCAGCCTAACATTACCGGGACAGTTTAGCAATCAGCCCCAGCATTTT.

Details on this clonotype: A much larger clone lies a single base off, so this may be a read error. The chain employs TRBV12-3 or TRBV12-4 and TRBJ1-2; D is perhaps TRBD1 (5 bases). V lost 1 base and J 8 bases, leaving 11 bases between the germline ends. The CDR3 has 13 amino acids. The CDR3 DNA is TGTGCCAGCAGTTTAGTGGGGCGGGGAGGCTACACCTTC. It codes for CASSLVGRGGYTF.

V is TRBV13 and J is TRBJ2-7; 9 bases match TRBD1. J was trimmed by 4 bases and V by 11 bases; bases with no gene match: 15. Germline assignment: CDR1 PRHDT and CDR2 FYEKMQ (reference sequence). This CDR3 comprises 15 residues. The CDR3 nucleotides read TGTGCCCGCACCCAAAGATCGGGACAGGGTTACGAGCAGTACTTC. This gives the protein CARTQRSGQGYEQYF.

The CDR3, as DNA: TGTGCCAGCAGCCCGGACAGGGATAATTCACCCCTCCACTTT. Protein product: CASSPDRDNSPLHF. This chain uses TRBV11-2 with TRBJ1-6, with 8 positions matching TRBD1. The CDR3 has 14 amino acids. The V segment lost 5 bases and the J segment 5 bases; nucleotides outside the gene matches: 2. Germline V lookup: CDR1 SGHAT, CDR2 FQNNGV.

This clonotype was observed at least ten times. The chain uses TRBV4-1 and TRBJ2-7; 9 bases fit TRBD1. CDR1 is MGHRA, CDR2 YSYEKL, per germline. Unmatched junction bases numbered 10, after V lost 0 bases and J lost 1 base. This CDR3 has 18 residues. The CDR3 DNA reads as TGCGCCAGCAGCCAAGAGGCGACGGACAGGGGATTATCCTACGAGCAGTACTTC. Translated: CASSQEATDRGLSYEQYF.

There are many counts of this clonotype. The chain is built from TRBV20-1 and TRBJ1-2; tentative D call: TRBD1 (6 bases). The CDR3 is made up of 14 amino acids. Looked up from germline, CDR1 is DFQATT and CDR2 is SNEGSKA (reference sequence). Trimming removed 6 bases at V and 8 bases at J, with 22 bases between. This chain's CDR3 is CSARWGPSERGYTF. DNA of the CDR3: TGCAGTGCCCGCTGGGGGCCCTCCGAAAGAGGCTACACCTTC.

J is TRBJ1-1 and V is TRBV6-1, with D hard to call. CDR3 length: 14 residues. V lost 11 bases to trimming and J lost 0 bases, with 16 bases between them. CDR1 MNHNS and CDR2 SASEGT come from the germline V gene. The CDR3 spells CAGTQHLLNTEAFF. The CDR3, as DNA: TGTGCCGGCACTCAACACCTGTTGAACACTGAAGCTTTCTTT.

Many counts were recorded for this clonotype. This chain joins TRBV12-3 or TRBV12-4 and TRBJ1-1, with a possible D match to TRBD1 (5 bases). Trimming removed 6 bases at V and 3 bases at J, with 11 bases between. This CDR3 is 13 amino acids long. The CDR3 nucleotides are TGTGCCAGCAGAACCGCGGGGCACACTGAAGCTTTCTTT. Translation gives CASRTAGHTEAFF.

The chain carries TRBV2 and TRBJ1-4; D is unclear. CDR3 length equals 13 residues. Trimming removed 7 bases at V and 7 bases at J, with 13 bases between. Per germline, CDR1 SNHLY and CDR2 FYNNEI. CDR3 coding DNA: TGTGCCAGCATAGAGGCGCAGATTGAAAAACTGTTTTTT. This gives the protein CASIEAQIEKLFF. Drawing the rest from reference TRBV2 and TRBJ1-4, the complete variable domain is EPEVTQTPSHQVTQMGQEVILRCVPISNHLYFYWYRQILGQKVEFLVSFYNNEISEKSEIFDDQFSVERPDGSNFTLKIRSTKLEDSAMYFCASIEAQIEKLFFGSGTQLSVL.

This clonotype has a count of ten or more. The chain recombines TRBV7-6 with TRBJ2-1, with 10 positions matching TRBD2. With V trimmed by 4 bases and J by 4 bases, 7 bases remained unmatched. This CDR3 region has 16 residues. From germline, CDR1 is SGHVS and CDR2 FNYEAQ. The CDR3 sequence is CASSSLLAGAYNEQFF. CDR3 nucleotides: TGTGCCAGCAGCTCCCTTCTAGCGGGGGCATACAATGAGCAGTTCTTC.

The chain is built from TRBV19 and TRBJ2-7; TRBD1 matches at 8 bases. The CDR3 extends over 16 amino acids. CDR1 and CDR2 (germline): LNHDA, SQIVND (reference sequence). V lost 5 bases, J lost 3 bases, and 12 bases stayed unmatched. The CDR3 sequence is CASSQQGGVRNYEQYF. CDR3 bases: TGTGCCAGTAGTCAACAGGGGGGAGTCCGAAACTACGAGCAGTACTTC.

V and J are TRBV15 and TRBJ2-2; TRBD1 matches at 7 bases. Per germline, CDR1 LNHNV and CDR2 YYDKDF (reference sequence). The J segment lost 3 bases and the V segment lost 1 base, leaving 8 bases of the junction unmatched. The CDR3 spans 17 residues. As DNA, the CDR3 is TGTGCCACCAGCAGAGCCCCGACAGGGAGAGACACCGGGGAGCTGTTTTTT. Residues: CATSRAPTGRDTGELFF.